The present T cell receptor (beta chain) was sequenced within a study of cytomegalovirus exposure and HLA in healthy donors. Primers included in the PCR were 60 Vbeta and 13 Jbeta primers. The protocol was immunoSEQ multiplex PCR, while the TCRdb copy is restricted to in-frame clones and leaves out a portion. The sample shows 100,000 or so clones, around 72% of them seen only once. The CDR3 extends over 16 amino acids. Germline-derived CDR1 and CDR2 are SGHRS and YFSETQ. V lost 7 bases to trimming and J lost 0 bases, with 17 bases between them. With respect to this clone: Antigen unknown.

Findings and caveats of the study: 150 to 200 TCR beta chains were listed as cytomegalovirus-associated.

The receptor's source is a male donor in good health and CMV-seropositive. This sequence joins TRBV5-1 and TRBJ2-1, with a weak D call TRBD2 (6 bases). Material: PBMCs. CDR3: CASALEGGDSYNEQFF. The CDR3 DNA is TGCGCCAGCGCACTAGAGGGCGGGGACTCCTACAATGAGCAGTTCTTC. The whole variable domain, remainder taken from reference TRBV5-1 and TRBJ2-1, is KAGVTQTPRYLIKTRGQQVTLSCSPISGHRSVSWYQQTPGQGLQFLFEYFSETQRNKGNFPGRFSGRQFSNSRSEMNVSTLELGDSALYLCASALEGGDSYNEQFFGPGTRLTVL.